The clone carrying this TCR beta chain was picked up one time. Antigen unknown. Culturing for ten to eleven days preceded CD4+ T cell isolation. The individual was infected with SARS-CoV-2 between March and December 2020, as confirmed by PCR. Each participant was given two doses of one vaccine (BNT162b2 or mRNA-1273). Half of the medium was exchanged for IL-2 medium on both days 3 and 7. The CDR3 runs to 14 residues. Germline V gene lookup returns CDR1 LNHDA and CDR2 SQIVND (reference sequence). V dropped 3 bases and J dropped 3 bases, with 11 bases sitting between them. The record originates from a study of vaccination effects on CD4 cells after COVID-19. Study at large: Both early and late time points after vaccination provided samples from three convalescent patients. It was a median of 72 days after the second dose that post-vaccine samples were obtained. Findings and limits, study-wide: Mainly new vaccine-induced clones made up the post-vaccine spike-reactive clones in convalescents.

Method: immunoSEQ multiplex PCR; TCRdb's copy keeps in-frame clones and lacks some. There are some 46,000 clones in the sample; 76% occur only once, and around 3.3% lies in the top ten. V and J are TRBV19 and TRBJ1-2, with D hard to call. This receptor was identified in a human donor who had a prior SARS-CoV-2 infection. The input for sequencing was CD4+ T cells from PBMCs cultured without peptide, taken after COVID-19 vaccination. This CDR3 is CASSILMADYGYTF. The CDR3 region has the DNA TGTGCCAGTAGTATTCTAATGGCGGACTATGGCTACACCTTC. The full variable domain, completed using reference TRBV19 and TRBJ1-2, is DGGITQSPKYLFRKEGQNVTLSCEQNLNHDAMYWYRQDPGQGLRLIYYSQIVNDFQKGDIAEGYSVSREKKESFPLTVTSAQKNPTAFYLCASSILMADYGYTFGSGTRLTVV.